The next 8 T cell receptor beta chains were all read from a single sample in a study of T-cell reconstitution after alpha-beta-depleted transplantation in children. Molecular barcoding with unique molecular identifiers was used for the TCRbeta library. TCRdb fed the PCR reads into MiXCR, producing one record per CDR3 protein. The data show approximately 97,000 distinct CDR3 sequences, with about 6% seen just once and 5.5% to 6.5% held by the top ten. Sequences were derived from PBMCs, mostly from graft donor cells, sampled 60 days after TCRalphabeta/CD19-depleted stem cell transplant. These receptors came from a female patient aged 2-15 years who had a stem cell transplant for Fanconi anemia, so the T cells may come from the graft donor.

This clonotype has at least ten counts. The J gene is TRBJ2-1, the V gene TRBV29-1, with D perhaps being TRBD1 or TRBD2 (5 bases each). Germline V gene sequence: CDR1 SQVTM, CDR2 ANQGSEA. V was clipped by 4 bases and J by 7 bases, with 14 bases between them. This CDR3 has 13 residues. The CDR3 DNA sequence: TGCAGCGTTGGAGGGGACCCGTTAAATGAGCAGTTCTTC. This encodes CSVGGDPLNEQFF.

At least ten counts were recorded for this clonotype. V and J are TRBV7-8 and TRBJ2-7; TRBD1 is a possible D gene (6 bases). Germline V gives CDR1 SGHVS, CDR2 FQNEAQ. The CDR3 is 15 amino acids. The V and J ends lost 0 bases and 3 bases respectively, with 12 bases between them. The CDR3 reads CASSLAQGIFYEQYF. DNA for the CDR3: TGTGCCAGCAGCTTAGCACAGGGAATCTTCTACGAGCAGTACTTC.

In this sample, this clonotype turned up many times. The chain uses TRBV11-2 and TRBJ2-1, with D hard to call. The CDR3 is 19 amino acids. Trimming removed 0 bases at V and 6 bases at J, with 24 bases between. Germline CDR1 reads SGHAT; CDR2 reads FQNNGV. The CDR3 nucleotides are TGTGCCAGCAGCTTAGATCCAACCGGTAGGCTAGGGTTCCGCAATGAGCAGTTCTTC. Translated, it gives CASSLDPTGRLGFRNEQFF. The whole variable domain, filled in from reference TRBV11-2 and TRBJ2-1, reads EAGVAQSPRYKIIEKRQSVAFWCNPISGHATLYWYQQILGQGPKLLIQFQNNGVVDDSQLPKDRFSAERLKGVDSTLKIQPAKLEDSAVYLCASSLDPTGRLGFRNEQFFGPGTRLTVL.

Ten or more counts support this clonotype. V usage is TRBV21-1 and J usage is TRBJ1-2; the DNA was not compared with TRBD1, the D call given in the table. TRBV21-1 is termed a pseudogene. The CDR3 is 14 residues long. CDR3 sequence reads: CASSSLTVMDGYTF. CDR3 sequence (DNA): TGTGCCAGCAGCAGCCTGACAGTGATGGATGGCTACACCTTC.

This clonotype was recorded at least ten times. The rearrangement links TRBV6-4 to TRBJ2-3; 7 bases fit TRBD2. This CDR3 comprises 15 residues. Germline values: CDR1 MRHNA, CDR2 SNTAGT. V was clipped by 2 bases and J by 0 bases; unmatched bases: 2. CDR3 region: CASSDEAGSTDTQYF. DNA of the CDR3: TGTGCCAGCAGTGACGAAGCGGGGAGCACAGATACGCAGTATTTT.

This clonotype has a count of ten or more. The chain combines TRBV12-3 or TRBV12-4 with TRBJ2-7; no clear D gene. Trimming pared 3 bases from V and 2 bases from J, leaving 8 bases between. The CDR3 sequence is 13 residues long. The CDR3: CASSLGSTYEQYF. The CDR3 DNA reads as TGTGCCAGCAGTTTGGGCAGTACCTACGAGCAGTACTTC.

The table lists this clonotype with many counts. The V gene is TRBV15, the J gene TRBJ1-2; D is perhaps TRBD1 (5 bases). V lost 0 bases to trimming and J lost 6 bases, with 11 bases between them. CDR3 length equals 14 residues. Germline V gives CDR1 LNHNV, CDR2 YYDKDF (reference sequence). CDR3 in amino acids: CATSRDGRQNGYTF. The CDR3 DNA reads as TGTGCCACCAGCAGAGATGGTAGACAGAATGGCTACACCTTC. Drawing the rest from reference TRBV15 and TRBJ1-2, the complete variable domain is DAMVIQNPRYQVTQFGKPVTLSCSQTLNHNVMYWYQQKSSQAPKLLFHYYDKDFNNEADTPDNFQSRRPNTSFCFLDIRSPGLGDTAMYLCATSRDGRQNGYTFGSGTRLTVV.

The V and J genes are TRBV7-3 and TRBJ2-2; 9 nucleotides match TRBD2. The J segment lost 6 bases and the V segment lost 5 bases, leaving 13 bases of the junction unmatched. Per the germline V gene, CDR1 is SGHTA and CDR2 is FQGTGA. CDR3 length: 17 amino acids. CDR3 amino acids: CASSTSLGGRGAGELFF. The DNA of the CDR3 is TGTGCCAGCAGCACTTCTTTGGGCGGGAGGGGAGCCGGGGAGCTGTTTTTT.